This is a list of T cell receptor beta chains from one sample in a study of T cell responses to AZD1222 COVID-19 vaccine. Assay: immunoSEQ multiplex PCR; the TCRdb copy retains only in-frame clones and omits some. Of about 180,000 clones listed, roughly 94% are singletons. This material consisted of peripheral blood, taken 28 days after the second AZD1222 dose. The receptors derive from an adult who received the AZD1222 COVID-19 vaccine. Each CDR3 is given with its conserved first and last residue. Each record gives: clone size, J gene, D gene, V gene, CDR3 protein, CDR3 DNA. The D gene is left open where the match is weak. Rows give clone size only sometimes, using once, few, many, or a class for an expanded clone.

-	TRBJ1-2	-	TRBV7-2	CASSLVQTSGYTF	TGTGCCAGCAGCTTAGTACAGACGAGTGGCTACACCTTC
-	TRBJ1-1	TRBD1	TRBV19	CASGTEKNTEAFF	TGTGCCAGTGGGACAGAAAAGAACACTGAAGCTTTCTTT
-	TRBJ1-3	TRBD1	TRBV11-3	CASSSGQGVSGNTIYF	TGTGCCAGCAGCTCAGGACAGGGCGTTTCTGGAAACACCATATATTTT
-	TRBJ1-2	-	TRBV30	CGAGGFNYGYTF	TGTGGGGCGGGGGGTTTTAACTATGGCTACACCTTC
once	TRBJ1-4	TRBD1	TRBV19	CASMVPGQVNEKLFF	TGTGCCAGTATGGTCCCGGGACAGGTTAATGAAAAACTGTTTTTT
-	TRBJ1-1	-	TRBV7-2	CASSLMSGNTEAFF	TGTGCCAGCAGCTTAATGTCGGGGAACACTGAAGCTTTCTTT
-	TRBJ1-1	TRBD1	TRBV2	CASGRQGWTEAFF	TGTGCCAGCGGAAGACAGGGTTGGACTGAAGCTTTCTTT
-	TRBJ2-1	-	TRBV7-6	CASSLDGTLGNEQFF	TGTGCCAGCAGCTTAGACGGGACCCTGGGGAATGAGCAGTTCTTC
-	TRBJ2-7	TRBD2	TRBV27	CASRTIRGSGSRYEQYF	TGTGCCAGCAGAACGATTCGTGGGAGCGGGAGCCGATACGAGCAGTACTTC
-	TRBJ2-1	-	TRBV11-3	CASSLAQGRGNEQFF	TGTGCCAGCAGCTTAGCACAGGGACGGGGCAATGAGCAGTTCTTC
-	TRBJ2-1	TRBD1	TRBV28	CASTLGQGTYNEQFF	TGTGCCAGCACCTTAGGACAGGGGACTTACAATGAGCAGTTCTTC
-	TRBJ2-5	-	TRBV12-5	CASGLSGLQETQYF	TGTGCTAGTGGTTTGTCTGGACTTCAGGAGACCCAGTACTTC
-	TRBJ2-5	-	TRBV5-1	CASSLPRQGGGETQYF	TGCGCCAGCAGCTTGCCTAGACAGGGAGGGGGAGAGACCCAGTACTTC
-	TRBJ1-2	-	TRBV19	CASSSQGHHYGYTF	TGTGCCAGTAGTTCACAGGGACATCACTATGGCTACACCTTC
-	TRBJ2-3	-	TRBV29-1	CSVELWAGLYTDTQYF	TGCAGCGTTGAGCTTTGGGCGGGACTCTACACAGATACGCAGTATTTT
-	TRBJ2-2	-	TRBV4-1	CASSQSSDSGTSTGELFF	TGCGCCAGCAGCCAATCTTCCGACAGTGGCACTTCCACCGGGGAGCTGTTTTTT
-	TRBJ1-1	-	TRBV4-1	CASSQDPGPNTEAFF	TGCGCCAGCAGCCAAGATCCCGGCCCGAACACTGAAGCTTTCTTT
once	TRBJ1-4	-	TRBV6-5	CASSYLPGANEKLFF	TGTGCCAGCAGTTATTTGCCGGGGGCTAATGAAAAACTGTTTTTT
-	TRBJ1-3	TRBD1	TRBV9	CASSTTTGRGNTIYF	TGTGCCAGCAGCACGACGACAGGGAGAGGAAACACCATATATTTT
-	TRBJ1-1	-	TRBV5-1	CASSLVGLTFNTEAFF	TGCGCCAGCAGCTTGGTGGGGTTAACTTTTAACACTGAAGCTTTCTTT
-	TRBJ1-1	-	TRBV7-8	CASRPPPGGRDEAFF	TGTGCCAGCAGGCCCCCCCCCGGGGGTCGGGATGAAGCTTTCTTT
-	TRBJ1-6	-	TRBV2	CASSEEGQPNSPLHF	TGTGCCAGCAGTGAAGAGGGCCAGCCTAATTCACCCCTCCACTTT
-	TRBJ1-6	-	TRBV30	CAWRPQPNSPLHF	TGTGCCTGGAGACCACAGCCGAATTCACCCCTCCACTTT
once	TRBJ1-3	-	TRBV7-9	CASAEGFYDSGNTIYF	TGTGCCAGCGCGGAGGGCTTTTACGACTCTGGAAACACCATATATTTT